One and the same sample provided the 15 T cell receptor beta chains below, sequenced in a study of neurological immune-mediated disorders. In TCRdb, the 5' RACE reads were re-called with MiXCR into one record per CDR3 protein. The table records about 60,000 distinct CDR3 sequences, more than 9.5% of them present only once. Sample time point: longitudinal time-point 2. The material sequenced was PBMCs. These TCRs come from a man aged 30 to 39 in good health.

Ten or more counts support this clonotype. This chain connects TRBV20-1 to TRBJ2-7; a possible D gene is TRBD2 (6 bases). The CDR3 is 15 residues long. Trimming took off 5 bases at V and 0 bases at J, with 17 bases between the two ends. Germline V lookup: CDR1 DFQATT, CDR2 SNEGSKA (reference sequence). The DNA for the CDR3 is TGCAGTGCTGAAACTCCAGCGGGCCCCTCCTACGAGCAGTACTTC. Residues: CSAETPAGPSYEQYF.

This CDR3 reads CASSEIAASTGELFF. The CDR3 bases are TGTGCCAGCAGTGAAATCGCAGCGAGTACCGGGGAGCTGTTTTTT. V usage is TRBV6-1 and J usage is TRBJ2-2, with D hard to call. V was pared by 2 bases and J by 5 bases, with 12 bases between. Germline CDR1 reads MNHNS; CDR2 reads SASEGT. The CDR3 totals 15 residues.

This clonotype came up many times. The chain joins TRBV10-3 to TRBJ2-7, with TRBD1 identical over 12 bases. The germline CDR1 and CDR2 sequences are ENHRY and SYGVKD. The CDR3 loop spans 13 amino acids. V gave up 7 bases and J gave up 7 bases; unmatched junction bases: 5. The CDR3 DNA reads TGTGCCATCAAACCGGGACAGGGGGCAGAGCAGTACTTC. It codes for CAIKPGQGAEQYF.

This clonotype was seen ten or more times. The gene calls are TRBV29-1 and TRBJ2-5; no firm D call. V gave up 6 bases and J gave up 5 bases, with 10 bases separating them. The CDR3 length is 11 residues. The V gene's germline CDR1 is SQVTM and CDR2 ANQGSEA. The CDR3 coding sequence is TGCAGCGTCTATAGTGGGGAGACCCAGTACTTC. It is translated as CSVYSGETQYF.

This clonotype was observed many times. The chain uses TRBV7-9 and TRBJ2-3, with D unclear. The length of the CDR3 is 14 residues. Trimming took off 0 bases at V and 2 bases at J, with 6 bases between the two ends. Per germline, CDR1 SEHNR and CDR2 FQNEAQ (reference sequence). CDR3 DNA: TGTGCCAGCAGCTTAGCCCAATTCACAGATACGCAGTATTTT. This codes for CASSLAQFTDTQYF.

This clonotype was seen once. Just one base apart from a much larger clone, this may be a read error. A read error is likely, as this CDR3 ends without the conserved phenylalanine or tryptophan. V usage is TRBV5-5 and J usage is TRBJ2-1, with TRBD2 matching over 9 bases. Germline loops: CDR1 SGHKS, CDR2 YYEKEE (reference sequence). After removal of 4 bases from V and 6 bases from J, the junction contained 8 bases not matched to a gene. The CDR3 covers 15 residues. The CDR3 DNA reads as TGTGCCAGCAGCGAGAATAGCGGGAGAGGCAATGAGCAGTTCTAC. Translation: CASSENSGRGNEQFY.

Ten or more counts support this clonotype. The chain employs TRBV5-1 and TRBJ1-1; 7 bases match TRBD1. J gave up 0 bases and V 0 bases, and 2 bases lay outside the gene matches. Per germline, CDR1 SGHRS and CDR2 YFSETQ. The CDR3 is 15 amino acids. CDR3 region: CASSLAGGVNTEAFF. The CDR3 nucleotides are TGCGCCAGCAGCTTGGCAGGGGGGGTGAACACTGAAGCTTTCTTT. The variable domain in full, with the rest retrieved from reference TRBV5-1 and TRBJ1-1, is KAGVTQTPRYLIKTRGQQVTLSCSPISGHRSVSWYQQTPGQGLQFLFEYFSETQRNKGNFPGRFSGRQFSNSRSEMNVSTLELGDSALYLCASSLAGGVNTEAFFGQGTRLTVV.

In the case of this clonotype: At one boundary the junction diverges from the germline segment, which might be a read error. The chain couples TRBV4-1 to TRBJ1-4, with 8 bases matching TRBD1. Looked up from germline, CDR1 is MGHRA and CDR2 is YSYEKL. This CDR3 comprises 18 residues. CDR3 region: CASSQTDRGRATNEKPFF. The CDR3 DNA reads TGCGCCAGCAGCCAAACTGACAGGGGTCGGGCAACTAATGAAAAACCGTTTTTT.

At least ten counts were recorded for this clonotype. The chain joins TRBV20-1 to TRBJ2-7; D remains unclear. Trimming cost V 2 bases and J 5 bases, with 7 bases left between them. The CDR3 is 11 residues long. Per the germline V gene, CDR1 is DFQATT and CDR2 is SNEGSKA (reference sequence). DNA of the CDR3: TGCAGTGCTAGATTGGGCCACGAGCAGTACTTC. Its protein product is CSARLGHEQYF.

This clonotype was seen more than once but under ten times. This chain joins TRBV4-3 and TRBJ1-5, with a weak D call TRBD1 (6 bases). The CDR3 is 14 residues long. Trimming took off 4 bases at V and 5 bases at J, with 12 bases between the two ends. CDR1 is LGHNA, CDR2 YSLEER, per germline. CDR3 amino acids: CASSPDRSDQPQHF. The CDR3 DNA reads TGCGCCAGCAGCCCAGACAGGTCGGATCAGCCCCAGCATTTT.

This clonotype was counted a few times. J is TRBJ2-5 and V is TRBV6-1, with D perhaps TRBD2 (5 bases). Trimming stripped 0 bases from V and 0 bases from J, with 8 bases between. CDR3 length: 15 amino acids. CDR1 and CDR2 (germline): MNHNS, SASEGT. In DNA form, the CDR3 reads TGTGCCAGCAGTGAAGCAAGAGGGTACCAAGAGACCCAGTACTTC. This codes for CASSEARGYQETQYF.

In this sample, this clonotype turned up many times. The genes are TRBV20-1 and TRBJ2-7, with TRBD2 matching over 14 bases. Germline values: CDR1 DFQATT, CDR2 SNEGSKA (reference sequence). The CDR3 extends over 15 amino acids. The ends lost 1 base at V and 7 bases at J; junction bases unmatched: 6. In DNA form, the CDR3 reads TGCAGTGCTAGAGTGGGACTAGCGGGAGTGGGAGAGCAGTACTTC. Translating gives CSARVGLAGVGEQYF.

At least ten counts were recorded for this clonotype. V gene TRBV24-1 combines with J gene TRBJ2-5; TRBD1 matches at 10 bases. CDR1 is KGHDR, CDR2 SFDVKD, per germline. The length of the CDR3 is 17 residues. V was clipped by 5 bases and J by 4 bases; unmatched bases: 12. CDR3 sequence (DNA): TGTGCCACCAGTGCATCTCCTAGACAGGGGGCGGGAGAGACCCAGTACTTC. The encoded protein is CATSASPRQGAGETQYF.

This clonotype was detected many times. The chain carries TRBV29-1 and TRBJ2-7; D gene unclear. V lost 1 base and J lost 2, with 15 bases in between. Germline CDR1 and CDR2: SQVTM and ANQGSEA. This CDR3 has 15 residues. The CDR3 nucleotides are TGCAGCGTTGAAGGGTTTGCGGACCGAACCTACGAGCAGTACTTC. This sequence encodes CSVEGFADRTYEQYF.

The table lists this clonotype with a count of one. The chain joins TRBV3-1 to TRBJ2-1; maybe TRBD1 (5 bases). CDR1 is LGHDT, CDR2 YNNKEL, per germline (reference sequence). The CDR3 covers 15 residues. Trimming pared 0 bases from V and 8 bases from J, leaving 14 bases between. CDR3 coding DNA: TGTGCCAGCAGCCAAGAGGGGCCAGGATCGGATGAGCAGTTCTTC. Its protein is CASSQEGPGSDEQFF.